This entry describes one T cell receptor beta chain. The sample is drawn from a study of control samples from healthy donors and cancer patients. This CDR3 contains 12 residues. The germline V gene encodes CDR1 LGHDT and CDR2 YNNKEL (reference sequence). Trimming shortened V by 3 bases and J by 3 bases, and 6 bases separated the two germline ends. Some clones are missing from TCRdb's copy, which holds only in-frame ones; the method was immunoSEQ multiplex PCR. The sample comprises around 94,000 clones, roughly 86% of which are singletons, and roughly 1.3% rests with the top ten. The rearrangement links TRBV3-1 (or the pseudogene TRBV3-2) to TRBJ2-7, with D unresolved. Sequences were obtained from blood. This clonotype was sampled from a woman aged 45-65 years in good health. This CDR3 reads CASSQRFYEQYF. CDR3 coding DNA: TGTGCCAGCAGCCAGAGGTTCTACGAGCAGTACTTC.